Given below is one T cell receptor (beta chain) in context. Its antigen remains unidentified. The record has no base qualities; no much larger clone is one base away. The CDR3 runs 15 residues from the cysteine to the phenylalanine. Only the CDR3 part of the read is kept: 45 bases, read in frame from the first base. Per the germline V gene (reference sequence), DFQATT is the CDR1 and SNEGSKA is the CDR2. The junction carries 19 bases between V and J, which are trimmed by 6 bases and 3 bases respectively. The treatment or condition label corresponds to: live attenuated yellow fever vaccine strain. A standard Ficoll-Paque protocol was used to isolate PBMCs from peripheral blood. Dynabeads CD4 and CD8 positive selection kits were used to isolate the CD4 and CD8 T-cell fractions. TriZol was used to extract RNA from bulk PBMCs, CD4 and CD8 fractions, and dextramer-positive and dextramer-negative fractions.

The run used an Illumina NovaSeq 6000. TCR cDNA was synthesized by 5'RACE template switching, which introduced a universal primer site and unique molecular identifiers. Priming for cDNA synthesis came from both the TCR alpha and TCR beta constant segments. Library amplification involved two PCR steps, and the second step added sample barcodes and sequencing adapters. Sequencing of libraries was performed on Illumina HiSeq 2500 (2x100 bp) or NovaSeq (2x150 bp). As for the authors' bioinformatics: Demultiplexing of reads and collapsing into UMI consensus sequences were performed with MIGEC, and V(D)J alignment was carried out with MiXCR. Using edgeR on replicate PBMC samples, clonotypes were called vaccine-responding if FDR was below 0.01 and the log2 fold change was above 5 up to day 15. Each bulk clonotype received a CD4 or CD8 identity based on whether the sequenced CD4 or CD8 repertoire contained that clonotype at higher abundance. Through fastp at Q25 and MiXCR, TCRdb rebuilt clones from the public reads, retaining in-frame beta chains. Records with the same CDR3 protein are collapsed into one entry carrying the most frequent genes and DNA. The V and J calls were determined by TCRdb, not by the authors. This sample lists 250,000 to 300,000 distinct CDR3 sequences; approximately 10% were detected once. The ten largest clones represent about 3% of the sample.

The sample comes from a study of T cells after yellow fever vaccination (dated by TCRdb to 2018 to 2020). In terms of the full investigation: Libraries from fractions with low cell numbers were prepared with the SMART-Seq v4 Ultra Low Input RNA kit. To follow T-cell clones before and after primary and booster YFV17D yellow fever vaccination, bulk TCR alpha and beta repertoires were sequenced over time. The cohort comprised two healthy male donors, one aged 18 to 30 and one aged 30 to 40 years. Bulk PBMC replicates and cell subsets were isolated from blood drawn at multiple timepoints before and after both primary and secondary immunization.

Summary of the overall study and its limitations: Because abundant contaminating clonotypes from the bulk population could be contained in FACS-sorted repertoires, computational filtering was required. The secondary T-cell response was weaker than the primary response but faster, peaking on day 5 instead of day 15. After the booster, most of the clones that had expanded following primary vaccination were detected again (almost 98% of CD4 and 80% to 90% of CD8), which suggests that memory was broadly maintained. A small share of clonotypes occurred in both CD4 and CD8 compartments, likely arising from convergent recombination. Because the study included only a couple of donors, the extent to which the findings can be generalized is limited.

This TCR derives from a man between 18 and 35 years old who received the YFV17D yellow fever vaccine. The chain joins TRBV20-1 to TRBJ2-3; the D call could be TRBD1 or TRBD2, with each sharing 5 bases. The material sequenced was CD4+ T cells sorted from PBMCs, taken 5 days after the yellow fever booster vaccination. The CDR3 protein is CSATGPLKQTDTQYF. The DNA reads as follows: TGCAGTGCCACGGGACCACTTAAACAGACAGATACGCAGTATTTT.